In its sample, the clone carrying this TCR beta chain was seen many times. The read terminates 3 residues ahead of where the CDR3 ends, so the germline J gene completes it. CVID and control samples used equivalent genomic DNA input. Only in-frame clones appear in the TCRdb table, and some are missing; sequencing was by immunoSEQ multiplex PCR. There are tens of thousands of clones in the sample, none observed a single time. This specimen belongs to a study of T cell clonality in common variable immunodeficiency. CDR3 length equals 14 residues. Germline assignment: CDR1 LNHDA and CDR2 SQIVND (reference sequence). V shed 7 bases and J shed 3 bases, with 15 bases lying between them.

The sequence derives from a person aged 18 to 69 in good health. The sample was peripheral blood mononuclear cells. The chain combines TRBV19 with TRBJ1-2; D uncertain. The CDR3 region is CASTPGSSDYGYTF. The DNA read from the CDR3 is TGTGCCAGTACCCCGGGGTCCAGCGACTATGGC.